A single sample gave rise to the 5 T cell receptor beta chains below, sequenced in a study of T cells in Graves' hyperthyroidism and ophthalmopathy (dated 2019 in TCRdb). Library generation was performed with multiplex PCR. The data were produced on an Illumina HiSeq 2000. Amplification of TCR beta CDR3 regions was carried out from RNA transcripts. The first round of RT-PCR for the TCR CDR3 was performed with the HTBI primer set and the Qiagen OneStep RT-PCR kit. The raw public data were reprocessed by TCRdb itself: fastp quality trimming at Q25, MiXCR clonotype calling, in-frame beta chains only. Identical CDR3 protein sequences are pooled into one entry, listed with their most common genes and DNA. Across this sample there are around 700,000 distinct CDR3 sequences, with about 19% seen only once. Of the sample, roughly a sixth falls within the top ten clones. Sequencing was performed on blood. All receptors derive from a woman between 50 and 59 years old with Graves' hyperthyroidism that later progressed to Graves' ophthalmopathy.

This clonotype was recorded at least ten times. The rearrangement links TRBV12-3 or TRBV12-4 to TRBJ2-3; D is perhaps TRBD2 (6 bases). Trimming pared 6 bases from V and 0 bases from J, leaving 13 bases between. The CDR3 is 15 residues long. The CDR3 region is CASRRRGSSTDTQYF. DNA of the CDR3: TGTGCCAGCAGGAGACGGGGGTCCAGCACAGATACGCAGTATTTT.

This clonotype was detected many times. This chain uses TRBV5-6 with TRBJ2-7, with D hard to call. The CDR3 totals 13 residues. V shed 1 base and J shed 3 bases, with 8 bases lying between them. CDR1 is SGHDT and CDR2 is YYEEEE in the germline V gene. The CDR3 is CASSLTRSYEQYF. CDR3 coding DNA: TGTGCCAGCAGCTTGACCAGAAGCTACGAGCAGTACTTC.

This clonotype was seen many times. This sequence joins TRBV7-8 and TRBJ1-2; D is unresolved. The CDR3 length is 15 residues. V lost 1 base to trimming and J lost 6 bases, with 15 bases between them. Germline values: CDR1 SGHVS, CDR2 FQNEAQ. Here the CDR3 DNA reads TGTGCCAGCAGCTTAGGGCGCAGAGCCTTCCATGGCTACACCTTC. Translation gives CASSLGRRAFHGYTF.

V gene TRBV27 combines with J gene TRBJ1-2; 12 positions match TRBD1. CDR1 MNHEY and CDR2 SMNVEV come from the germline V gene (reference sequence). This CDR3 is built from 18 residues. J was trimmed by 0 bases and V by 0 bases; bases with no gene match: 5. Here the CDR3 reads CASSLSKGQGAANYGYTF. DNA for the CDR3: TGTGCCAGCAGTTTATCGAAGGGACAGGGGGCCGCTAACTATGGCTACACCTTC.

Points on this clonotype: A much larger clonotype is one base distant, so this may be a read error. Lacking the conserved final phenylalanine or tryptophan, this CDR3 likely reflects a read error. The chain recombines TRBV11-2 with TRBJ1-2; D gene uncertain. CDR1 and CDR2 from the germline V gene are SGHAT and FQNNGV. The CDR3 spans 15 residues. With 5 bases removed from V and 4 bases from J, the gap between germline ends came to 17 bases. The CDR3 sequence: CASSPTRTGVYGYTL. Here the CDR3 DNA reads TGTGCCAGCAGCCCAACCCGGACGGGAGTCTATGGCTACACCCTC.